The entry that follows covers one TCR beta chain sequence. The antigen is not known. TCRdb's copy holds only in-frame clones and misses some; the assay was immunoSEQ multiplex PCR. The sample lists tens of thousands of clones, around 90% seen once, with approximately 2.2% in the top ten. These data originate in a study of graft-versus-host responses after intestinal transplantation. Study summary: Grafts that recipients had were multivisceral, liver-intestinal, or isolated intestinal transplants. Findings and caveats of the study: Individuals who had graft-donor T cell macrochimerism had allografts that showed high graft-versus-host to host-versus-graft clonal ratios.

The source was PBMCs, collected approximately 300 days after intestinal transplant. The receptor was derived from a human patient who received an intestinal transplant, so some T cells may come from the graft donor.

In nucleotides, the CDR3 is TGTGCCAGCAGCGCTCAAAGGGGAGATACGCAGTATTTT. Protein product: CASSAQRGDTQYF. The chain has TRBV9 and TRBJ2-3; D possibly corresponds to TRBD1 (5 bases). There are 13 residues in the CDR3. Germline loops: CDR1 SGDLS, CDR2 YYNGEE. Trimming took 3 bases from V and 5 from J, leaving 10 bases between them.